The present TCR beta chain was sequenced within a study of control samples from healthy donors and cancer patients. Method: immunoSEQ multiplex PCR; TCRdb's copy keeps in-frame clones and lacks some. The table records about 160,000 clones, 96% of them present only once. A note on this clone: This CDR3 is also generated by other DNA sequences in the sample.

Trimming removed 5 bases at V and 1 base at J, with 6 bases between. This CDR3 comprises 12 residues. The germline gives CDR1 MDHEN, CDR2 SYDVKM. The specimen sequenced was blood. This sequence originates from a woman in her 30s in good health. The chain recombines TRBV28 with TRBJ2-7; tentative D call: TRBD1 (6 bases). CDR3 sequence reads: CASSGQSYEQYF. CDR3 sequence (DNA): TGTGCCAGCAGTGGACAGTCCTACGAGCAGTACTTC.